A selection of T cell receptor beta chains follows, all from one sample in a study of cytomegalovirus exposure and HLA in healthy donors. Measured with immunoSEQ multiplex PCR; TCRdb has only the in-frame clones, and not every one. The profile shows fewer than 200,000 clones, about 90% of them singletons. The sample consisted of PBMCs. Receptors originate from a man younger than 35 in good health and CMV-seropositive. The CDR3 runs from the conserved cysteine through the conserved F or W.

>TRBV4-1|TRBJ1-1|18
CASSQVGRQALGRGRAFF
>TRBV9|TRBJ2-1|16
CASSVGGEGAYNEQFF
>TRBV19|TRBJ2-2|15
CASSRSRWNTGELFF
>TRBV27|TRBJ2-3|14
CASTPWGGTDTQYF
>TRBV28|TRBJ2-4|14
CARKQGEAKNIQYF
>TRBV18|TRBJ2-3|15
CASSFNRVFADTQYF
>TRBV27|TRBJ2-5|14
CASSPNLLAPVPYF
>TRBV5-4|TRBJ2-3|17
CASSLVLAGAGTDTQYF
>TRBV4-1|TRBJ2-5|18
CASSQDLTSGGRMKTQYF
>TRBV4-1|TRBJ2-5|15
CASSQEGRGAETQYF
>TRBV5-4|TRBJ2-7|14
CASSLEGPPYEQYF
>TRBV10-3|TRBJ1-2|14
CAISETLANYGYTF
>TRBV9|TRBJ1-3|15
CASSVGVNSGNTIYF
>TRBV7-6|TRBJ2-7|12
CASSPDSTEQYF
>TRBV27|TRBJ1-1|15
CASSLLSGYNTEAFF
>TRBV28|TRBJ2-5|17
CASSLVGLAGVGETQYF
>TRBV19|TRBJ2-5|14
CASSLMGGGETQYF
>TRBV25-1|TRBJ1-3|16
CASSEVQADSGNTIYF
>TRBV19|TRBJ2-7|14
CASSWAGGSYEQYF
>TRBV9|TRBJ2-7|16
CASSVAEAGSSYEQYF
>TRBV28|TRBJ2-4|17
CASSLQDAAGIFGIQYF
>TRBV19|TRBJ2-3|16
CASSPPGWPSTDTQYF
>TRBV2|TRBJ2-7|13
CASTDRVEGEQYF
>TRBV5-1|TRBJ1-4|14
CASSLGQTNEKLFF
>TRBV5-1|TRBJ2-3|16
CASSPGDLYLTDTQYF